The clone carrying this T cell receptor beta chain was counted a few times. The time point here: patch test 1, 2 weeks after DPC sensitization. Treatment: therapeutic diphenylcyclopropenone sensitization with weekly scalp DPC. The data are from a study of human T cells and chemical hapten exposure. On the study more broadly: All through the roughly 26-week study, the scalp of each patient received diphenylcyclopropenone doses weekly. Largely, small differences in pooled library volume made per-sample TCR yields vary.

Germline V gives CDR1 SGHNT, CDR2 YENEEA. The CDR3 consists of 16 residues. V was pared by 1 base and J by 9 bases, with 19 bases between. In TCRdb, the RACE reads were re-called with MiXCR into one record per CDR3 protein. The table has fewer than 500,000 distinct CDR3 sequences, approximately 5.1% seen once; the top ten hold 2% to 2.5%. This receptor was obtained from a woman in her fifties or sixties with alopecia areata. Some clones in this sample may be carry-over from other donors' samples. The material was whole blood, obtained in connection with sensitization to the hapten diphenylcyclopropenone (DPC). The chain has TRBV11-3 and TRBJ2-1; D gene unclear. The CDR3 loop reads CASSLGVSLGETEQFF. As DNA, the CDR3 is TGTGCCAGCAGCTTAGGTGTTAGCCTGGGCGAAACTGAGCAGTTCTTC.